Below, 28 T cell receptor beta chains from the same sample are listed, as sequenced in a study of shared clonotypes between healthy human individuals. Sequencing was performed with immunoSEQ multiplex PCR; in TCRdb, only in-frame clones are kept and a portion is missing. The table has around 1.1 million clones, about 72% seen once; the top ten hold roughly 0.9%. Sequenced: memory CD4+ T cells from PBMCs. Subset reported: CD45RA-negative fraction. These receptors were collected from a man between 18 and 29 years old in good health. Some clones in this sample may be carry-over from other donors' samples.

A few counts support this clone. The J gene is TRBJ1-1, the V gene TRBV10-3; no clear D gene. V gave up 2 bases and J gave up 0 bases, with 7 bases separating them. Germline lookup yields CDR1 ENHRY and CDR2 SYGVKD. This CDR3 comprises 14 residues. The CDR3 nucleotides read TGTGCCATCAGTGAGGGACTGATGAACACTGAAGCTTTCTTT. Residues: CAISEGLMNTEAFF.

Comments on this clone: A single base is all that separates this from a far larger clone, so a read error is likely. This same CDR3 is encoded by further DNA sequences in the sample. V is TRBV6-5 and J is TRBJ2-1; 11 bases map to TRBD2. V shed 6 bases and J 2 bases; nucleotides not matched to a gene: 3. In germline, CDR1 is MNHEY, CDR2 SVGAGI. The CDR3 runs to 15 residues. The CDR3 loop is CASRVAGGPYNEQFF. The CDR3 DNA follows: TGTGCCAGCAGGGTAGCGGGAGGGCCCTACAATGAGCAGTTCTTC.

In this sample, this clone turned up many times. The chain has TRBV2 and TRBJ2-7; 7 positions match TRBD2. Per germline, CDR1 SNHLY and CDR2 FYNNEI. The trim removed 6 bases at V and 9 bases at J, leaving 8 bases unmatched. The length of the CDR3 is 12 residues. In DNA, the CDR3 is TGTGCCAGCAGCCGGGAGGAAGAAGGGCAGTACTTC. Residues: CASSREEEGQYF.

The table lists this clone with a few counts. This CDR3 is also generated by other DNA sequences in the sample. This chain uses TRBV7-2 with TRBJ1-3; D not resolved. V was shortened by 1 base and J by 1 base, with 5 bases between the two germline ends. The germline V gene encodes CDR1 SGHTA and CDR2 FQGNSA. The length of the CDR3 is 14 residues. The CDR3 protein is CASSLGGSGNTIYF. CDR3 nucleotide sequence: TGTGCCAGCAGCTTAGGAGGGTCTGGAAACACCATATATTTT.

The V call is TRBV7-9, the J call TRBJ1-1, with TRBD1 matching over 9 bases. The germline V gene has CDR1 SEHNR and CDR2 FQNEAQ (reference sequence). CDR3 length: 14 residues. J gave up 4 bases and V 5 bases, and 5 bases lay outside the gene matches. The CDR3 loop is CASSADRGGTEAFF. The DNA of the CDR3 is TGTGCCAGCAGCGCTGACAGGGGGGGCACTGAAGCTTTCTTT.

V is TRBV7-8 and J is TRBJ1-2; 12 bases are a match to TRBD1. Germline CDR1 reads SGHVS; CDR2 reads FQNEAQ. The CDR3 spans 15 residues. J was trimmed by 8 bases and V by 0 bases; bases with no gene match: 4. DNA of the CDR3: TGTGCCAGCAGCTTAGCGACGGGACAGGGGGCCGGCTACACCTTC. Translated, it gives CASSLATGQGAGYTF.

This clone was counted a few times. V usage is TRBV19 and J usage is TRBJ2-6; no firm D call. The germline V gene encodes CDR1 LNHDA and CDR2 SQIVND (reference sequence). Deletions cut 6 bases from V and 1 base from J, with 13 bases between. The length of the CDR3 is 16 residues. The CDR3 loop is CASSLPPMSGANVLTF. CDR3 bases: TGTGCCAGTAGCCTCCCTCCTATGTCTGGGGCCAACGTCCTGACTTTC.

CDR3 nucleotides: TGTGCCAGTAGCCGGGGTGTGGATACGCAGTATTTT. Its protein product is CASSRGVDTQYF. This sequence joins TRBV19 and TRBJ2-3, with TRBD2 as a possible D gene (5 bases). This CDR3 is built from 12 residues. The ends were cut back, 6 bases at V and 6 bases at J, with 10 bases in the middle. The germline V gene encodes CDR1 LNHDA and CDR2 SQIVND (reference sequence).

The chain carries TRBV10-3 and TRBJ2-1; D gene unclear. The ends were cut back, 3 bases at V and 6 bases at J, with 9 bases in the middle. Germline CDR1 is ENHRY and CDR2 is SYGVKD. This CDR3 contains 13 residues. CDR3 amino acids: CAISEPTGNEQFF. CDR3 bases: TGTGCCATCAGTGAACCAACGGGCAATGAGCAGTTCTTC.

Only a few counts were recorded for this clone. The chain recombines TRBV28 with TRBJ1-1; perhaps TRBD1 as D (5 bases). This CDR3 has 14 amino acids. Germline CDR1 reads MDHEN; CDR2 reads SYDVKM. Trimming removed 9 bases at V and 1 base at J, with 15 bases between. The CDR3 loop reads CASSTGAANTEAFF. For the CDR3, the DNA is TGTGCCAGTTCAACCGGGGCTGCGAACACTGAAGCTTTCTTT.

Here the CDR3 reads CASSALWGQPQHF. The CDR3 DNA reads TGTGCCAGCAGTGCTTTATGGGGTCAGCCCCAGCATTTT. This chain links TRBV2 with TRBJ1-5; no definite D call. CDR1 is SNHLY, CDR2 FYNNEI, per germline. The V end lost 4 bases, the J end lost 6 bases, and 10 bases lay between the germline ends. This CDR3 is 13 amino acids long.

CDR3 DNA: TGTGCCAGCTCACTCGGGACAGGGGGCCGCGAGCAGTACTTC. Translating gives CASSLGTGGREQYF. The chain joins TRBV18 to TRBJ2-7; 12 bases line up with TRBD1. The ends lost 4 bases at V and 6 bases at J; junction bases unmatched: 4. This CDR3 is built from 14 residues. From germline, CDR1 is KGHSH and CDR2 LQKENI.

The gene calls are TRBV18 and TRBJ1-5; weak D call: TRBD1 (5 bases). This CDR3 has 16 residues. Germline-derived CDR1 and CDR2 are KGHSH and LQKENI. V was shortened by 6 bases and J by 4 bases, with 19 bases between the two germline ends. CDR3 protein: CASSKNGAQGNQPQHF. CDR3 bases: TGTGCCAGCTCCAAAAATGGGGCGCAAGGGAATCAGCCCCAGCATTTT.

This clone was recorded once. CDR3: CASSISSEGGETQYF. The CDR3 DNA reads as TGTGCCAGTAGTATCTCTAGCGAAGGAGGAGAGACCCAGTACTTC. The chain combines TRBV19 with TRBJ2-5; a possible D gene is TRBD2 (6 bases). Trimming removed 3 bases from V and 4 bases from J, with 15 bases in between. Germline V gene data show CDR1 as LNHDA and CDR2 as SQIVND (reference sequence). The CDR3 spans 15 residues.

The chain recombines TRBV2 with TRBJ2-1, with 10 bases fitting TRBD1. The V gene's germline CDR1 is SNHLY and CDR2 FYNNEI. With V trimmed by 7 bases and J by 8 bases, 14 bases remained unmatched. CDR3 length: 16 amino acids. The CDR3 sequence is CASTKSGTGAIHEQFF. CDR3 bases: TGTGCCAGCACCAAATCCGGGACAGGGGCTATTCATGAGCAGTTCTTC.

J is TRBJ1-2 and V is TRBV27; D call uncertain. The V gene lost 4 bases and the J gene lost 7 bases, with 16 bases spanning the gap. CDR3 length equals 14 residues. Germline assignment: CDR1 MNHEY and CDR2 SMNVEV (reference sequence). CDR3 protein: CASSSPLRGGGYTF. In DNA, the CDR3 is TGTGCCAGCAGTTCCCCCCTCCGGGGAGGTGGCTACACCTTC.

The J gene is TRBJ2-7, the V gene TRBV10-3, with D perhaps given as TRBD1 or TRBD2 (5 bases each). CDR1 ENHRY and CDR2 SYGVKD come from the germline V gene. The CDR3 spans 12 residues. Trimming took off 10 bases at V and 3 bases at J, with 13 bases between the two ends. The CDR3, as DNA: TGTGCCAGCTCTGGGGACGTCTACGAGCAGTACTTC. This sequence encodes CASSGDVYEQYF.

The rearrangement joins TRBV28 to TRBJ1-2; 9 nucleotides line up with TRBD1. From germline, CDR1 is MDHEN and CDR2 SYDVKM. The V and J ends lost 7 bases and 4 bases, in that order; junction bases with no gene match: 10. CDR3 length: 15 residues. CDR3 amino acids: CASTIGTGRIYGYTF. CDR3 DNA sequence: TGTGCCAGCACCATCGGGACAGGGCGGATCTATGGCTACACCTTC.

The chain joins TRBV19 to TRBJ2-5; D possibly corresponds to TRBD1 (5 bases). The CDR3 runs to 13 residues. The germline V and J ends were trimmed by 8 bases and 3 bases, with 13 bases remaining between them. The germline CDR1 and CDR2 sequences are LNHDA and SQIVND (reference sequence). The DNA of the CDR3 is TGTGCCAGTCGGAAGAGCAGGGAAGAGACCCAGTACTTC. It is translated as CASRKSREETQYF.

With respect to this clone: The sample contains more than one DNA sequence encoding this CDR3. The CDR3 region has the DNA TGCGCCAGCAGCCAAGATCGGGGAACTGAAGCTTTCTTT. It yields the protein CASSQDRGTEAFF. The rearrangement joins TRBV4-1 to TRBJ1-1; D uncertain. The CDR3 spans 13 residues. V lost 0 bases and J lost 5, with 7 bases in between. Germline lookup yields CDR1 MGHRA and CDR2 YSYEKL.

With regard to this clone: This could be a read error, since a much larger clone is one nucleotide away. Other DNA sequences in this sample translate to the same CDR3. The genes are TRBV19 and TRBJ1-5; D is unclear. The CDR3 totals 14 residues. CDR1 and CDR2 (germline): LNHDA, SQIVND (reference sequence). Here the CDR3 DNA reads TGTGCTAGTAGTATTGGACGGTTCAATCAGCCCCAGCATTTT. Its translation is CASSIGRFNQPQHF.

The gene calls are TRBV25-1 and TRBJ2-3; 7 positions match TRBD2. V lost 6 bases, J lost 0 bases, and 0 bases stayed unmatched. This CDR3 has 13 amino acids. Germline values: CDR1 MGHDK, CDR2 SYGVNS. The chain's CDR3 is CASSGGSTDTQYF. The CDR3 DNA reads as TGTGCCAGCAGCGGGGGGAGCACAGATACGCAGTATTTT.

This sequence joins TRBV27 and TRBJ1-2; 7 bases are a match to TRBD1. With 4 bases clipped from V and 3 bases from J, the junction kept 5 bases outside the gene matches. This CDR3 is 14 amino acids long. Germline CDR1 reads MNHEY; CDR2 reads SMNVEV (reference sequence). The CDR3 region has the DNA TGTGCCAGCAGTTCTCGGGACAGATACTATGGCTACACCTTC. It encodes CASSSRDRYYGYTF.

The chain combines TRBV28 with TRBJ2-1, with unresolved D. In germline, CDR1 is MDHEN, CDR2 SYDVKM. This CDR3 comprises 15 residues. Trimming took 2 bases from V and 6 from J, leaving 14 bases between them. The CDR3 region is CASSLSGLALNEQFF. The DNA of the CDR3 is TGTGCCAGCAGTTTAAGTGGTTTAGCTCTCAATGAGCAGTTCTTC. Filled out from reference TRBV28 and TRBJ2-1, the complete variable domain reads DVKVTQSSRYLVKRTGEKVFLECVQDMDHENMFWYRQDPGLGLRLIYFSYDVKMKEKGDIPEGYSVSREKKERFSLILESASTNQTSMYLCASSLSGLALNEQFFGPGTRLTVL.

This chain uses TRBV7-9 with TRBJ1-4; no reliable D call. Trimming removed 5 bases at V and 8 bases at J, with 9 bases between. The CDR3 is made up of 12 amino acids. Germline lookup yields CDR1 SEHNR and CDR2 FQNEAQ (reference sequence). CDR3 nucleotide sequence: TGTGCCAGCAGCGCTGGAACGGAAAAACTGTTTTTT. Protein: CASSAGTEKLFF.

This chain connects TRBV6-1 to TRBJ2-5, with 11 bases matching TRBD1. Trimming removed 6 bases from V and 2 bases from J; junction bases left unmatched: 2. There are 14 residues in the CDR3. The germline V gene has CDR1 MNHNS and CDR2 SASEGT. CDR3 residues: CASRGTGGQETQYF. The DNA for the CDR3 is TGTGCCAGCAGAGGGACAGGGGGACAAGAGACCCAGTACTTC.

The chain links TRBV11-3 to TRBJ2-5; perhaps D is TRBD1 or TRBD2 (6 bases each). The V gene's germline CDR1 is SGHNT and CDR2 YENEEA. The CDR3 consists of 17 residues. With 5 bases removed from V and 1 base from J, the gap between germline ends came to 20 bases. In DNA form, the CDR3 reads TGTGCCAGCAGCCGGCAGGGGAGGAGCGGGTTCCAAGAGACCCAGTACTTC. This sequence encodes CASSRQGRSGFQETQYF.

The CDR3 sequence is CASSQPPWADTGELFF. For the CDR3, the DNA is TGTGCCAGCAGCCAACCCCCATGGGCAGACACCGGGGAGCTGTTTTTT. V is TRBV4-2 and J is TRBJ2-2; D gene ambiguous. Germline V gene lookup returns CDR1 LGHNA and CDR2 YNFKEQ. The CDR3 has 16 residues. The germline V and J ends were trimmed by 2 bases and 3 bases, with 13 bases remaining between them.